The clone carrying this T cell receptor beta chain was seen a few times. Its antigen is still unknown. V lost 0 bases to trimming and J lost 0 bases, with 9 bases between them. CDR1 SQVTM and CDR2 ANQGSEA come from the germline V gene. The CDR3 contains 14 residues. Time point denoted: persistent/refractory GD, antithyroid drugs over 5 years with positive TRAb. PBMCs were the source of the RNA used for TCR sequencing. This specimen comes from a study of regulatory T cells in long-lasting Graves disease. Whole-study context: Over 5 years on antithyroid drugs plus positive TSH receptor antibodies marked Graves' disease as persistent.

Construction of the TCR beta libraries employed iRepertoire HTBI primers in conjunction with Arm-PCR of CDR3 regions. Via MiXCR, TCRdb re-called the multiplex PCR reads, giving one row per CDR3 protein. The data hold approximately 440,000 distinct CDR3 sequences, with 23% observed a single time. Study outcomes and limitations: Only a small sample size was used, which may have cut accuracy. Persistent disease favored TRBV28, TRBJ1-2 and TRBJ2-5.

The V and J genes are TRBV29-1 and TRBJ2-7; D could derive from TRBD1 or TRBD2 (5 bases each). This specimen consisted of peripheral blood mononuclear cells (PBMCs), obtained when the disease was refractory, from a patient treated with antithyroid drugs. The sequence was obtained from a female donor with Graves disease. DNA for the CDR3: TGCAGCGTTGAAGACGGGGACGCCTCCTACGAGCAGTACTTC. As protein: CSVEDGDASYEQYF.